The 21 T cell receptor beta chains below all came from one sample that was sequenced in a study of blood T cell repertoires in COVID-19. TCRdb's copy holds only in-frame clones and misses some; the assay was immunoSEQ multiplex PCR. Altogether about 27,000 clones are present, about 92% being singletons, with the ten largest covering approximately 3%. The sample was peripheral blood. The receptor set was obtained from a human donor in a cohort sampled during active COVID-19.

This clone was detected once. The chain joins TRBV4-2 to TRBJ1-1; D not resolved. This CDR3 has 13 amino acids. Germline V gene sequence: CDR1 LGHNA, CDR2 YNFKEQ. Trimming shortened V by 0 bases and J by 3 bases, and 5 bases separated the two germline ends. The CDR3 here is CASSQDSDTEAFF. CDR3 in DNA: TGTGCCAGCAGCCAAGATTCAGACACTGAAGCTTTCTTT.

The J gene is TRBJ2-6, the V gene TRBV15; a weak D match, TRBD1 (6 bases). The germline CDR1 and CDR2 sequences are LNHNV and YYDKDF (reference sequence). V shed 9 bases and J shed 0 bases, with 12 bases lying between them. The CDR3 is 15 amino acids. The CDR3 region has the DNA TGTGCCACTCGGACAGCCAGCTCTGGGGCCAACGTCCTGACTTTC. Its protein is CATRTASSGANVLTF. The full variable domain, its missing parts supplied by reference TRBV15 and TRBJ2-6, is DAMVIQNPRYQVTQFGKPVTLSCSQTLNHNVMYWYQQKSSQAPKLLFHYYDKDFNNEADTPDNFQSRRPNTSFCFLDIRSPGLGDTAMYLCATRTASSGANVLTFGAGSRLTVL.

CDR3 coding DNA: TGTGCCACCCTCCCCGCCGGGGTTAGCACTGAAGCTTTCTTT. Protein: CATLPAGVSTEAFF. V is TRBV15 and J is TRBJ1-1; D unclear. Trimming removed 8 bases from V and 4 bases from J, with 17 bases in between. Germline V lookup: CDR1 LNHNV, CDR2 YYDKDF (reference sequence). CDR3 length equals 14 residues.

The chain carries TRBV11-2 and TRBJ2-3, with D maybe TRBD1 (5 bases). Trimming took 1 base from V and 0 from J, leaving 11 bases between them. CDR1 is SGHAT and CDR2 is FQNNGV in the germline V gene. There are 16 residues in the CDR3. The CDR3 sequence: CASSLGVTASTDTQYF. As DNA, the CDR3 is TGTGCCAGCAGCTTAGGTGTGACAGCCAGCACAGATACGCAGTATTTT.

This chain's CDR3 is CASRARSRGGRETQYF. The DNA of the CDR3 is TGTGCCAGCAGGGCTCGCTCGCGGGGGGGCCGAGAGACCCAGTACTTC. The chain uses TRBV28 and TRBJ2-5, with 9 bases matching TRBD2. The germline V gene has CDR1 MDHEN and CDR2 SYDVKM. V lost 6 bases and J lost 4; bases outside the gene matches: 12. CDR3 length: 16 amino acids.

The chain uses TRBV18 and TRBJ2-7, with no clear D. Per the germline V gene, CDR1 is KGHSH and CDR2 is LQKENI. Trimming took off 4 bases at V and 2 bases at J, with 9 bases between the two ends. The CDR3 length is 13 residues. The CDR3 protein is CASSLSLAYEQYF. Written as DNA, the CDR3 is TGTGCCAGCTCACTGAGCCTAGCCTACGAGCAGTACTTC.

The V gene is TRBV12-5, the J gene TRBJ2-2; 8 positions match TRBD2. Per germline, CDR1 LGHNT and CDR2 FRNRAP. The CDR3 consists of 20 residues. V lost 1 base and J lost 2; bases outside the gene matches: 15. The CDR3 here is CASGLGTPLGRGANTGELFF. As DNA, the CDR3 is TGTGCTAGTGGTTTGGGGACTCCTTTGGGGCGGGGGGCCAACACCGGGGAGCTGTTTTTT. Full variable domain (rest looked up from reference TRBV12-5 and TRBJ2-2): DARVTQTPRHKVTEMGQEVTMRCQPILGHNTVFWYRQTMMQGLELLAYFRNRAPLDDSGMPKDRFSAEMPDATLATLKIQPSEPRDSAVYFCASGLGTPLGRGANTGELFFGEGSRLTVL.

This chain joins TRBV19 and TRBJ2-5; 13 nucleotides match TRBD2. Germline loops: CDR1 LNHDA, CDR2 SQIVND (reference sequence). V gave up 0 bases and J gave up 4 bases; unmatched junction bases: 5. This CDR3 contains 17 residues. The CDR3 DNA reads TGTGCCAGTAGTATAGATCGACTAGCGGGGGGCGGAGAGACCCAGTACTTC. Encoded protein: CASSIDRLAGGGETQYF.

The rearrangement joins TRBV6-5 to TRBJ2-1, with D maybe TRBD2 (6 bases). Germline V gene sequence: CDR1 MNHEY, CDR2 SVGAGI. CDR3 length: 15 amino acids. V gave up 6 bases and J gave up 7 bases, with 19 bases separating them. CDR3 in amino acids: CASSRSAIGGNEQFF. The CDR3 bases are TGTGCCAGCAGCCGTAGCGCGATTGGGGGGAATGAGCAGTTCTTC.

The chain joins TRBV9 to TRBJ2-2, with D possibly matching TRBD2 (7 bases). Trimming shortened V by 2 bases and J by 3 bases, and 14 bases separated the two germline ends. The CDR3 totals 16 residues. Germline loops: CDR1 SGDLS, CDR2 YYNGEE. The CDR3 bases are TGTGCCAGCAGCGTTGAAGGGGGGAGGGACACCGGGGAGCTGTTTTTT. Translating gives CASSVEGGRDTGELFF.

The chain has TRBV10-1 and TRBJ2-1; 8 bases line up with TRBD1. In germline, CDR1 is WNHNN, CDR2 SYGVQD (reference sequence). The CDR3 length is 15 residues. Trimming at V came to 3 bases and at J to 4 bases, leaving 5 bases not matched to a gene. CDR3 bases: TGCGCCAGCAGTGACCCCGGACAGGGATACAATGAGCAGTTCTTC. It specifies CASSDPGQGYNEQFF.

The chain combines TRBV2 with TRBJ2-1, with TRBD1 identical over 7 bases. CDR3 length: 13 amino acids. Trimming at V came to 6 bases and at J to 3 bases, leaving 2 bases not matched to a gene. From germline, CDR1 is SNHLY and CDR2 FYNNEI. CDR3 loop: CASRTGSYNEQFF. The CDR3 nucleotides read TGTGCCAGCAGGACAGGGAGCTACAATGAGCAGTTCTTC.

The chain carries TRBV10-1 and TRBJ1-4; D not certain. Germline V CDR1 and CDR2: WNHNN, SYGVQD (reference sequence). The V end lost 5 bases, the J end lost 7 bases, and 14 bases lay between the germline ends. This CDR3 spans 14 amino acids. The CDR3 sequence is CASSPAGSGEKLFF. CDR3 DNA sequence: TGCGCCAGCAGTCCCGCGGGATCAGGTGAAAAACTGTTTTTT.

The chain has TRBV28 and TRBJ2-5; 10 bases map to TRBD2. The ends lost 6 bases at V and 5 bases at J; junction bases unmatched: 6. The germline V gene encodes CDR1 MDHEN and CDR2 SYDVKM. The CDR3 totals 14 residues. This chain's CDR3 is CASRVSGGRETQYF. Written as DNA, the CDR3 is TGTGCCAGCAGAGTTAGCGGGGGGCGGGAGACCCAGTACTTC.

V and J are TRBV11-2 and TRBJ2-3; D not certain. CDR1 is SGHAT, CDR2 FQNNGV, per germline. With 1 base removed from V and 6 bases from J, the gap between germline ends came to 8 bases. The CDR3 length is 13 residues. Here the CDR3 reads CASSLVYGDTQYF. Here the CDR3 DNA reads TGTGCCAGCAGCTTAGTATACGGTGATACGCAGTATTTT.

V gene TRBV5-1 combines with J gene TRBJ2-5; a possible D gene is TRBD1 (5 bases). V was trimmed by 6 bases and J by 4 bases, leaving 22 bases between them. CDR1 and CDR2 (germline): SGHRS, YFSETQ. The CDR3 has 16 amino acids. CDR3 region: CASNTGGRTPRETQYF. CDR3 in DNA: TGCGCCAGCAACACCGGCGGTAGGACACCTCGAGAGACCCAGTACTTC.

The chain carries TRBV11-2 and TRBJ2-7, with D possibly TRBD1 on 7 matching bases. This CDR3 is built from 17 residues. V was shortened by 3 bases and J by 1 base, with 19 bases between the two germline ends. The germline gives CDR1 SGHAT, CDR2 FQNNGV. The CDR3: CASSLMPAGQHSYEQYF. CDR3 DNA: TGTGCCAGCAGCTTGATGCCCGCGGGACAGCATTCCTACGAGCAGTACTTC.

Only a few counts were recorded for this clone. The genes are TRBV20-1 and TRBJ1-5; D gene ambiguous. V lost 3 bases, J lost 1 base, and 7 bases lay in between. From germline, CDR1 is DFQATT and CDR2 SNEGSKA (reference sequence). CDR3 size: 13 residues. The CDR3 sequence: CSASTESNQPQHF. The CDR3 DNA follows: TGCAGTGCTAGTACAGAAAGCAATCAGCCCCAGCATTTT.

The chain uses TRBV7-3 and TRBJ2-1, with a tentative D call TRBD2 (6 bases). V shed 4 bases and J shed 4 bases, with 17 bases lying between them. The CDR3 length is 16 residues. CDR1 is SGHTA, CDR2 FQGTGA, per germline. The CDR3 sequence is CASSSLARGGYNEQFF. CDR3 DNA sequence: TGTGCCAGCAGCTCTCTAGCGCGAGGAGGTTACAATGAGCAGTTCTTC.

The V and J genes are TRBV7-2 and TRBJ1-2, with TRBD1 as a possible D gene (6 bases). Deletions cut 0 bases from V and 6 bases from J, with 11 bases between. This CDR3 spans 14 amino acids. Germline V gene data show CDR1 as SGHTA and CDR2 as FQGNSA. The CDR3 here is CASSLALTGDGYTF. DNA of the CDR3: TGTGCCAGCAGCTTAGCGCTGACAGGTGATGGCTACACCTTC.

The rearrangement links TRBV27 to TRBJ1-6; 7 nucleotides align to TRBD1. From germline, CDR1 is MNHEY and CDR2 SMNVEV (reference sequence). V trimming: 2 bases; J trimming: 8 bases; junction bases outside the gene matches: 6. The CDR3 spans 15 residues. CDR3 amino acids: CASSLLTGTDSPLHF. The CDR3 region has the DNA TGTGCCAGCAGTTTACTGACAGGGACGGATTCACCCCTCCACTTT.